Here is one TCR beta chain with its context. The data originate from a study of cytomegalovirus exposure and HLA in healthy donors. The PCR employed 60 Vbeta primers together with 13 Jbeta primers. Only in-frame clones appear in the TCRdb table, and some are missing; sequencing was by immunoSEQ multiplex PCR. The repertoire holds around 100,000 clones, with 55% to 70% as singletons. Germline V lookup: CDR1 SNHLY, CDR2 FYNNEI. The CDR3 runs 16 residues. V lost 6 bases to trimming and J lost 4 bases; unmatched junction nucleotides: 10. Material: PBMCs. The chain recombines TRBV2 with TRBJ2-1, with TRBD2 identical over 9 bases. This receptor was identified in a woman under 40 in good health and CMV-seronegative. The CDR3: CASRSVSGRGYNEQFF. In DNA, the CDR3 is TGTGCCAGCAGGTCCGTTAGCGGGAGAGGATACAATGAGCAGTTCTTC.